The clone carrying this T cell receptor (beta chain) has only one observation. Its antigen is not identified. TCRdb called the 5' RACE reads again in MiXCR, with one record for every CDR3 protein. Here the sample spans about 110,000 distinct CDR3 sequences, over 10% being singletons. The trim removed 2 bases at V and 5 bases at J, leaving 0 bases unmatched. The CDR3 has 13 amino acids. The data derive from a study of T-cell memory formation after mild COVID-19. Study observations and caveats: CD4+ contracting clones lay mainly in CM and EM, CD8+ ones in EMRA. A second wave expanding day 15 to 37 was CD4+-biased; contracting clones were balanced.

The chain joins TRBV12-3 or TRBV12-4 to TRBJ2-5; TRBD2 matches at 9 bases. The sample consisted of PBMCs or a T cell subset sorted from them (not recorded which). The receptor's source is an adult woman who had mild COVID-19 (a few samples of this study predate the infection). Cell type and time point are not known. In DNA, the CDR3 is TGTGCCAGCAGTTTAACTAGCGGGGAGACCCAGTACTTC. Its translation is CASSLTSGETQYF.